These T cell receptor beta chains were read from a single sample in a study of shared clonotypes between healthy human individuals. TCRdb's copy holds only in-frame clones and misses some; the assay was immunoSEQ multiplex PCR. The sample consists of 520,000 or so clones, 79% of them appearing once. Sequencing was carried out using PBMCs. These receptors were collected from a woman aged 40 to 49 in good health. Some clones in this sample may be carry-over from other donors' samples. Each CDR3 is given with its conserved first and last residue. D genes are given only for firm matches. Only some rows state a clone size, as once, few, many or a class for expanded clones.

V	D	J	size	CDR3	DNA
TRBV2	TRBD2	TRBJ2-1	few	CASSASGRAVDEQFF	TGTGCCAGCAGTGCTAGCGGGAGGGCCGTGGATGAGCAGTTCTTC
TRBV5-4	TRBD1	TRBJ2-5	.	CASSSGLGQGGKETQYF	TGTGCCAGCAGCTCAGGGTTGGGACAGGGGGGAAAAGAGACCCAGTACTTC
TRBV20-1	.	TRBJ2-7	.	CSASSADEQYF	TGCAGTGCTAGCTCTGCGGACGAGCAGTACTTC
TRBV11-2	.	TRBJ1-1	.	CASSSQVNTEAFF	TGTGCCAGCAGCTCGCAGGTGAACACTGAAGCTTTCTTT
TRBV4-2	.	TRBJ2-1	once	CASSQPHPGDEQFF	TGTGCCAGCAGCCAGCCCCACCCGGGGGATGAGCAGTTCTTC
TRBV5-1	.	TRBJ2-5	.	CASTPGGSEETQYF	TGCGCCAGCACCCCCGGGGGCAGCGAAGAGACCCAGTACTTC
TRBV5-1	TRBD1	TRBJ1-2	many	CASSPRPGGRDGYTF	TGCGCCAGCAGCCCGAGACCAGGGGGCAGAGATGGCTACACCTTC
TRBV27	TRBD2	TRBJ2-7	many	CASSERSLSGRGYEQYF	TGTGCCAGCAGTGAACGGTCCCTTAGCGGGAGGGGGTACGAGCAGTACTTC
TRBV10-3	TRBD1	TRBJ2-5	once	CAITRDREETQYF	TGTGCCATCACTCGGGACAGGGAAGAGACCCAGTACTTC
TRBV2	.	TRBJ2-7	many	CASSAGATYEQYF	TGTGCCAGCAGTGCGGGGGCTACCTACGAGCAGTACTTC
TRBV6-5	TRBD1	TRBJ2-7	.	CASCELDRGSYEQYF	TGTGCCAGCTGCGAATTGGACAGGGGATCCTACGAGCAGTACTTC
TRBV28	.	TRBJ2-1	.	CASDRITGIDEQFF	TGTGCCAGCGACCGAATTACAGGGATTGATGAGCAGTTCTTC
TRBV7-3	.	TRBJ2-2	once	CASSLSLTGNTGELFF	TGTGCCAGCAGCTTAAGCCTGACAGGGAACACCGGGGAGCTGTTTTTT
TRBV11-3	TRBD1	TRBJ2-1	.	CASSWGTGAYNEQFF	TGTGCCAGCAGCTGGGGGACAGGGGCGTACAATGAGCAGTTCTTC
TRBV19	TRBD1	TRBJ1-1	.	CASSITGQVNTEAFF	TGTGCCAGTAGTATTACGGGACAGGTGAACACTGAAGCTTTCTTT
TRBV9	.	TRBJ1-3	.	CASSPPPGGSPVSGNTIYF	TGTGCCAGCAGCCCCCCCCCGGGAGGGAGCCCTGTTTCTGGAAACACCATATATTTT
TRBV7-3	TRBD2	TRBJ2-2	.	CASSPNRAGGFNTGELFF	TGTGCCAGCAGCCCTAACCGAGCGGGAGGGTTTAACACCGGGGAGCTGTTTTTT
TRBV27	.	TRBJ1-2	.	CASSSTPQGNYGYTF	TGTGCCAGCAGCTCTACACCGCAGGGCAACTATGGCTACACCTTC
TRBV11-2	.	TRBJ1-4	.	CASSSQGTYEKLFF	TGTGCCAGCAGCTCTCAGGGGACCTATGAAAAACTGTTTTTT
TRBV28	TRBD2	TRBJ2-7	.	CASSTIGLAGGEEQYF	TGTGCCAGCAGTACGATAGGACTAGCGGGAGGGGAAGAGCAGTACTTC
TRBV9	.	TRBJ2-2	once	CAGPEGYARANTGELFF	TGTGCCGGGCCGGAGGGGTACGCGAGGGCCAACACCGGGGAGCTGTTTTTT
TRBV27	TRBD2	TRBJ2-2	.	CASSPVASGRLYTGELFF	TGTGCCAGCAGCCCCGTAGCGAGCGGGAGATTGTACACCGGGGAGCTGTTTTTT
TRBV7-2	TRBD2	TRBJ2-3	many	CASIRLAGGEEYF	TGTGCCAGCATCAGACTAGCGGGAGGGGAGGAGTATTTT
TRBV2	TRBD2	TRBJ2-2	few	CASRRGGRDTGELFF	TGTGCCAGCAGGAGGGGCGGGAGGGACACCGGGGAGCTGTTTTTT
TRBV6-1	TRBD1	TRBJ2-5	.	CASSETGGRETQYF	TGTGCCAGCAGTGAGACAGGGGGCCGAGAGACCCAGTACTTC
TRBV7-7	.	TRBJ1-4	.	CASSLGQNEKLFF	TGTGCTAGCAGCTTAGGACAGAATGAAAAACTGTTTTTT
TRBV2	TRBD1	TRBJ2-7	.	CASVPDRGYEQYF	TGTGCCAGTGTCCCGGACAGGGGATACGAGCAGTACTTC
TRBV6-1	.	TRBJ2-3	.	CASSELNVDTQYF	TGTGCCAGCAGTGAATTGAACGTCGATACGCAGTATTTT
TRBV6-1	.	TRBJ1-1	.	CASRVTWVATEAFF	TGTGCCAGCAGAGTTACATGGGTGGCCACTGAAGCTTTCTTT
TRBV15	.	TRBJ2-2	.	CATSRERAGFGELFF	TGTGCCACCAGCAGAGAAAGGGCCGGGTTCGGGGAGCTGTTTTTT
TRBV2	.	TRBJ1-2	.	CASSEYQGFGYTF	TGTGCCAGCAGTGAATACCAGGGGTTTGGCTACACCTTC
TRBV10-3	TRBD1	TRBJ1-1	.	CAISAPGRGRDGNTEAFF	TGTGCCATCAGTGCCCCCGGGAGGGGGCGGGATGGGAACACTGAAGCTTTCTTT
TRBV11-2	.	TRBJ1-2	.	CASSLGVVNYGYTF	TGTGCCAGCAGCTTAGGAGTAGTTAACTATGGCTACACCTTC
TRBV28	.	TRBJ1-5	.	CASSSRRQLGSGQPQHF	TGTGCCAGCAGTTCGAGAAGACAGCTAGGGAGCGGTCAGCCCCAGCATTTT
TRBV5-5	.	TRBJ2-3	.	CASSLRGMGTDTQYF	TGTGCCAGCAGCTTACGAGGTATGGGCACAGATACGCAGTATTTT
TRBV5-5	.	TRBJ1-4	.	CASSPRTGDNEKLFF	TGTGCCAGCAGTCCAAGGACGGGAGATAATGAAAAACTGTTTTTT
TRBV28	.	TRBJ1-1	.	CASSFVGHQNTEAFF	TGTGCCAGCAGTTTTGTGGGACATCAGAACACTGAAGCTTTCTTT
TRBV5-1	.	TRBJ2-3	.	CASSNSGVFTDTQYF	TGCGCCAGCAGCAACTCGGGAGTATTTACAGATACGCAGTATTTT
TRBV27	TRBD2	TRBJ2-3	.	CATKRERVATDTQYF	TGTGCCACCAAGCGGGAACGAGTGGCCACAGATACGCAGTATTTT
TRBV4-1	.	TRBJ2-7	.	CASSQVALGLSEKEQYF	TGCGCCAGCAGCCAAGTAGCACTAGGCCTCTCGGAGAAAGAGCAGTACTTC
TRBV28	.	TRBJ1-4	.	CASRGGSANEKLFF	TGTGCCAGCAGGGGGGGATCCGCTAATGAAAAACTGTTTTTT
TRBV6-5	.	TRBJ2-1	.	CASRLRDFYNEQFF	TGTGCCAGCAGGCTCCGGGACTTTTACAATGAGCAGTTCTTC
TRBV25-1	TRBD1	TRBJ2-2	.	CASSGTGGPIQNTGELFF	TGTGCCAGCAGTGGGACAGGGGGTCCGATACAGAACACCGGGGAGCTGTTTTTT
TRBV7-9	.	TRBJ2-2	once	CASSLAVTHTGELFF	TGTGCCAGCAGCTTAGCGGTTACACACACCGGGGAGCTGTTTTTT
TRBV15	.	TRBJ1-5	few	CATSRDSRGPQHF	TGTGCCACCAGCAGAGATTCTCGGGGGCCCCAGCATTTT
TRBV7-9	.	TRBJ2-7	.	CASSLDVRAEQVGMGEQYF	TGTGCCAGCAGCTTAGACGTAAGGGCTGAACAGGTGGGTATGGGGGAGCAGTACTTC
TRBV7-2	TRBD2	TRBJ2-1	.	CASSKREAYNEQFF	TGTGCCAGCAGTAAGCGGGAAGCCTACAATGAGCAGTTCTTC
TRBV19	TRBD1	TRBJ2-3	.	CASSTSISRQGTQYF	TGTGCCAGTAGTACCTCGATCTCTAGACAGGGAACGCAGTATTTT
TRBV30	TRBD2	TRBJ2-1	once	CAWSRLAGSYNEQFF	TGTGCCTGGAGCAGACTAGCGGGCTCCTACAATGAGCAGTTCTTC
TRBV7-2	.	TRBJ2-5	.	CASSLVFQETQYF	TGTGCCAGCAGCTTAGTCTTCCAAGAGACCCAGTACTTC